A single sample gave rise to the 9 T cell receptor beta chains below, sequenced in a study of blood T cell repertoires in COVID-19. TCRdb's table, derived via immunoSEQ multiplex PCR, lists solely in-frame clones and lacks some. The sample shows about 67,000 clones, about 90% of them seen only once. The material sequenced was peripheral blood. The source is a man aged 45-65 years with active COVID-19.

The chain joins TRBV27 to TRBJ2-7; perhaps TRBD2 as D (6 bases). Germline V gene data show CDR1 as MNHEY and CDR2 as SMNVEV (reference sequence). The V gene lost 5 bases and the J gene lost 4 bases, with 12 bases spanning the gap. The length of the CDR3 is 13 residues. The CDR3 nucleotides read TGTGCCAGCAGTGGCGGGAAGGGGTACGAGCAGTACTTC. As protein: CASSGGKGYEQYF.

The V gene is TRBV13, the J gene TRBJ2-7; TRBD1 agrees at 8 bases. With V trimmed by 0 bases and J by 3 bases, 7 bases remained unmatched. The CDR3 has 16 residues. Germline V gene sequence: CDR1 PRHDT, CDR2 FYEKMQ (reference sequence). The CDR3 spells CASSLGGQGPFYEQYF. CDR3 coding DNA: TGTGCCAGCAGCTTAGGTGGACAGGGACCGTTCTACGAGCAGTACTTC.

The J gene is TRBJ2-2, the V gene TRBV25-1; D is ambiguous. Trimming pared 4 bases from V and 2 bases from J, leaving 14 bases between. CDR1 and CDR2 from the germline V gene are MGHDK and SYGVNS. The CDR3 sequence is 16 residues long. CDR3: CASSGSGSTNTGELFF. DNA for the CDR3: TGTGCCAGCAGTGGATCAGGCAGCACTAACACCGGGGAGCTGTTTTTT.

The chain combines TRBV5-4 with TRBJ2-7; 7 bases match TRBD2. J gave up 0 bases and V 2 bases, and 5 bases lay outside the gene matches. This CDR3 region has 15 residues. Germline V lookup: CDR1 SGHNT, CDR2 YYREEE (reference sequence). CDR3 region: CASSFERGNSYEQYF. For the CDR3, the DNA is TGTGCCAGCAGCTTTGAGCGGGGAAACTCCTACGAGCAGTACTTC.

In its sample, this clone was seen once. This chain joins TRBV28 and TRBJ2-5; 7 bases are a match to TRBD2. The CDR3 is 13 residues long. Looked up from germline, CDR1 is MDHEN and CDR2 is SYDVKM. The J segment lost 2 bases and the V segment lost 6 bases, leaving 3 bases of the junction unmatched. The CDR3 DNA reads TGTGCCAGCAGCCCCGGGAGGCAAGAGACCCAGTACTTC. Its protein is CASSPGRQETQYF.

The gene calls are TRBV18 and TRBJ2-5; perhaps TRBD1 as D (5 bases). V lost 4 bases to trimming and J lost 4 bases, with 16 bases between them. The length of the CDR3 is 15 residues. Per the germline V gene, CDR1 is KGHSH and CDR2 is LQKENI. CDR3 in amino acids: CASSRNTGWGETQYF. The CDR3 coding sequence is TGTGCCAGCTCACGGAACACAGGTTGGGGAGAGACCCAGTACTTC.

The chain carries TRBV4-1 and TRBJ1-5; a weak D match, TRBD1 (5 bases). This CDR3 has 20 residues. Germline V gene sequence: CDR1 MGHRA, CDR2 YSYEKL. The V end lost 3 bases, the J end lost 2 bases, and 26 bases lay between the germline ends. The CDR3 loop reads CASSQVPGHIRQGGNQPQHF. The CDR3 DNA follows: TGCGCCAGCAGCCAGGTCCCGGGCCACATTCGGCAGGGTGGCAATCAGCCCCAGCATTTT.

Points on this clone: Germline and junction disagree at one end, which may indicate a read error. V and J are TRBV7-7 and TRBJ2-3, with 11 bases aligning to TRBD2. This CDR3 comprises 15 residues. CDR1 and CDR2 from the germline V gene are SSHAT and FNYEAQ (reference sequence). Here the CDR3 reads CASSQGLADTDTQYF. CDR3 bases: TGTGCTAGCAGTCAGGGACTAGCGGACACAGATACGCAGTATTTT.

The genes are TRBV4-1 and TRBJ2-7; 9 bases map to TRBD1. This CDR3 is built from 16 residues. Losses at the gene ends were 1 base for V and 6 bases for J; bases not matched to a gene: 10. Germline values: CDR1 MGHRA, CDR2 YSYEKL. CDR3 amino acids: CASSQVSGTGRPEQYF. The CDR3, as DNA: TGCGCCAGCAGCCAAGTGTCCGGGACAGGGCGTCCCGAGCAGTACTTC.